The 23 T cell receptor beta chains given below trace back to one sample, sequenced in a study of post-analysis software for immune sequencing data. Points from the study as a whole: There were five or six TRBV segments more frequent in patients than controls, and TRBV5-6, TRBV5-1 and TRBV20-1 were among them.

These TCRs are of unknown antigen specificity. Built from TCR beta cDNA, the libraries had unique molecular identifiers in them. TCRdb recomputed calls from the PCR reads with MiXCR, one row per CDR3 protein. The sample comprises about 620,000 distinct CDR3 sequences, 44% of which are singletons, and around 1.7% rests with the top ten. Material: blood. The origin of the receptors is a girl aged 5-17 years with multiple sclerosis.

This clonotype was picked up one time. The J gene is TRBJ1-2, the V gene TRBV30, with 7 bases identical to TRBD1. The germline V gene encodes CDR1 GTSNPN and CDR2 SVGIG (reference sequence). The CDR3 length is 12 residues. The ends lost 2 bases at V and 8 bases at J; junction bases unmatched: 5. The CDR3 DNA reads as TGTGCCTGGAGTCCGACAGGGAGAGGCTACACCTTC. Residues: CAWSPTGRGYTF.

This chain links TRBV27 with TRBJ2-7; the D call may be TRBD1 or TRBD2 (5 bases each). Germline CDR1 and CDR2: MNHEY and SMNVEV (reference sequence). V lost 2 bases, J lost 6 bases, and 14 bases lay in between. The CDR3 totals 14 residues. The CDR3 protein is CASSLMGVGGEQYF. For the CDR3, the DNA is TGTGCCAGCAGTTTAATGGGGGTCGGAGGCGAGCAGTACTTC.

The chain couples TRBV20-1 to TRBJ1-6; D is undetermined. Germline loops: CDR1 DFQATT, CDR2 SNEGSKA (reference sequence). The CDR3 extends over 12 amino acids. Trimming stripped 4 bases from V and 7 bases from J, with 8 bases between. CDR3 in amino acids: CSATDTNSPLHF. In nucleotides, the CDR3 is TGCAGTGCTACCGACACGAATTCACCCCTCCACTTT.

The chain couples TRBV20-1 to TRBJ1-1, with D perhaps matching TRBD1 (6 bases). The germline CDR1 and CDR2 sequences are DFQATT and SNEGSKA (reference sequence). Trimming stripped 4 bases from V and 5 bases from J, with 8 bases between. CDR3 length equals 11 residues. CDR3 nucleotide sequence: TGCAGTGCTACCAGGGGTACTGAAGCTTTCTTT. As protein: CSATRGTEAFF.

This clonotype showed up just a few times. This chain links TRBV7-8 with TRBJ2-1, with 9 bases matching TRBD2. V was clipped by 5 bases and J by 4 bases; unmatched bases: 3. Germline loops: CDR1 SGHVS, CDR2 FQNEAQ. The CDR3 covers 14 residues. CDR3 in DNA: TGTGCCAGCAGCGGGACTAGCCTTTACAATGAGCAGTTCTTC. Its protein is CASSGTSLYNEQFF.

J is TRBJ2-7 and V is TRBV5-6, with TRBD1 matching over 7 bases. V gave up 5 bases and J gave up 4 bases; unmatched junction bases: 9. CDR1 and CDR2 from the germline V gene are SGHDT and YYEEEE. This CDR3 region has 14 residues. CDR3 region: CASRLGTVPYEQYF. The CDR3 DNA reads TGTGCCAGCAGGCTGGGGACAGTCCCGTACGAGCAGTACTTC.

The rearrangement joins TRBV20-1 to TRBJ1-1, with D tentatively TRBD1 (5 bases). The germline V and J ends were trimmed by 3 bases and 7 bases, with 12 bases remaining between them. The CDR3 has 12 residues. Germline V CDR1 and CDR2: DFQATT, SNEGSKA (reference sequence). The DNA for the CDR3 is TGCAGTGCTAGGGGCAGGGCCGGTGAAGCTTTCTTT. This sequence encodes CSARGRAGEAFF.

The chain is built from TRBV6-6 and TRBJ2-5; 9 nucleotides line up with TRBD1. J gave up 11 bases and V 2 bases, and 12 bases lay outside the gene matches. The CDR3 has 15 amino acids. Looked up from germline, CDR1 is MNHNY and CDR2 is SVGAGI (reference sequence). The CDR3: CASSYPTGGGYVQYF. The CDR3 DNA sequence: TGTGCCAGCAGTTACCCAACAGGGGGCGGGTACGTGCAGTACTTC.

The chain employs TRBV4-1 and TRBJ2-1; TRBD2 aligns across 10 bases. The CDR3 consists of 16 residues. The germline CDR1 and CDR2 sequences are MGHRA and YSYEKL. V lost 5 bases to trimming and J lost 2 bases; unmatched junction nucleotides: 6. The CDR3 loop reads CASSGSGLAAYNEQFF. DNA of the CDR3: TGCGCCAGCAGCGGGAGTGGACTAGCGGCCTACAATGAGCAGTTCTTC.

J is TRBJ2-7 and V is TRBV20-1; possibly TRBD2 for D (5 bases). CDR1 and CDR2 (germline): DFQATT, SNEGSKA (reference sequence). The CDR3 sequence is 13 residues long. The V end lost 2 bases, the J end lost 2 bases, and 10 bases lay between the germline ends. The CDR3 DNA sequence: TGCAGTGCTAGATACGGGAATCCCTACGAGCAGTACTTC. Translation: CSARYGNPYEQYF.

This chain connects TRBV7-6 to TRBJ2-1; TRBD1 aligns across 10 bases. This CDR3 has 16 amino acids. Germline V gives CDR1 SGHVS, CDR2 FNYEAQ. Unmatched junction bases numbered 7, after V lost 5 bases and J lost 3 bases. The CDR3 protein is CASSKPGQGIYNEQFF. CDR3 bases: TGTGCCAGCAGCAAACCGGGACAGGGGATCTACAATGAGCAGTTCTTC.

This clonotype appeared a few times. V usage is TRBV10-3 and J usage is TRBJ1-4; D remains ambiguous. This CDR3 has 16 amino acids. The ends were cut back, 2 bases at V and 7 bases at J, with 17 bases in the middle. From germline, CDR1 is ENHRY and CDR2 SYGVKD. CDR3 sequence reads: CAISEGRPTVGEKLFF. The CDR3 bases are TGTGCCATCAGTGAGGGGAGACCCACTGTAGGTGAAAAACTGTTTTTT.

V usage is TRBV29-1 and J usage is TRBJ2-7; D uncertain. V was cut by 4 bases and J by 0 bases, with 7 bases left in between. The length of the CDR3 is 12 residues. Germline lookup yields CDR1 SQVTM and CDR2 ANQGSEA. The CDR3 region has the DNA TGCAGCGTTGTAAGTAACTCCTACGAGCAGTACTTC. The encoded protein is CSVVSNSYEQYF.

This clonotype appeared a few times. This rearrangement joins TRBV4-1 to TRBJ2-5, with no clear D. Germline V gene sequence: CDR1 MGHRA, CDR2 YSYEKL. The CDR3 sequence is 13 residues long. Between the trimmed V and J ends, which lost 4 bases and 5 bases, there was a span of 11 bases. In nucleotides, the CDR3 is TGCGCCAGCAGCCGTGCCAGGTCGGAGACCCAGTACTTC. It is translated as CASSRARSETQYF.

J is TRBJ2-7 and V is TRBV29-1; 7 bases are a match to TRBD1. Germline V gene data show CDR1 as SQVTM and CDR2 as ANQGSEA. V shed 5 bases and J 7 bases; nucleotides not matched to a gene: 14. The CDR3 extends over 14 amino acids. CDR3 DNA sequence: TGCAGCGTTAAGGGACAGTCCCCCGAGGGGGAGCAGTACTTC. Its protein is CSVKGQSPEGEQYF.

This clonotype was seen more than once but under ten times. V usage is TRBV5-1 and J usage is TRBJ2-5, with a tentative D call TRBD2 (6 bases). Trimming stripped 5 bases from V and 11 bases from J, with 16 bases between. CDR3 size: 12 residues. Germline values: CDR1 SGHRS, CDR2 YFSETQ. The CDR3 DNA sequence: TGCGCCAGCAGGGAGGGCTACAATGAGCAGTACTTC. This gives the protein CASREGYNEQYF.

A note on this clonotype: At one of its ends the junction is not consistent with the germline gene, which may arise from a read error. The rearrangement joins TRBV4-1 to TRBJ1-1; D might be TRBD1 (6 bases). In germline, CDR1 is MGHRA, CDR2 YSYEKL. The CDR3 contains 15 residues. DNA for the CDR3: TGCGCCAGCAGCCAGAAGGGACATTTGAACACTAAAGCTTTCTTT. It yields the protein CASSQKGHLNTKAFF.

This clonotype showed up just once. The J gene is TRBJ1-2, the V gene TRBV27; 9 nucleotides align to TRBD1. Trimming took 6 bases from V and 8 from J; bases not matched to a gene: 16. The CDR3 has 16 amino acids. CDR1 and CDR2 from the germline V gene are MNHEY and SMNVEV (reference sequence). CDR3 in amino acids: CASRENRGLGLGGYTF. CDR3 bases: TGTGCCAGCAGGGAAAACAGGGGGCTCGGCCTGGGGGGCTACACCTTC.

V usage is TRBV29-1 and J usage is TRBJ1-2; D not resolved. Germline V gene sequence: CDR1 SQVTM, CDR2 ANQGSEA. The CDR3 is 15 residues long. Trimming took off 1 base at V and 4 bases at J, with 16 bases between the two ends. The CDR3 DNA sequence: TGCAGCGTTGAAGTAAGGGCAGAAAACGGCTATGGCTACACCTTC. Translation gives CSVEVRAENGYGYTF.

Concerning this clonotype: An end of the junction differs from the germline gene, which may be a read error. This sequence joins TRBV12-3 or TRBV12-4 and TRBJ2-3; D possibly uses TRBD1 or TRBD2 (5 bases each). The CDR3 is made up of 16 amino acids. CDR3 coding DNA: TGTGCCAGCAGCCTTCGAGTCGGGGCGAGAGCAGATACGCAATATTTT. It encodes CASSLRVGARADTQYF.

This chain uses TRBV20-1 with TRBJ1-1; D may be TRBD1 (6 bases). V was shortened by 6 bases and J by 2 bases, with 13 bases between the two germline ends. Germline V gene sequence: CDR1 DFQATT, CDR2 SNEGSKA (reference sequence). The CDR3 length is 13 residues. This CDR3 reads CSALWGLNTEAFF. CDR3 coding DNA: TGCAGTGCCCTCTGGGGGCTTAACACTGAAGCTTTCTTT.

This clonotype was seen a handful of times. CDR3 DNA sequence: TGCGCCAGCGGACAGGGGGCGCGAGCGTGGAATGAGCAGTTCTTC. Residues: CASGQGARAWNEQFF. The chain joins TRBV5-1 to TRBJ2-1, with TRBD1 matching 11 bases. CDR3 length: 15 residues. Germline V gives CDR1 SGHRS, CDR2 YFSETQ. The junction had 10 bases not matched to a gene; V was cut back by 7 bases and J by 7 bases. The variable domain in full, with the rest retrieved from reference TRBV5-1 and TRBJ2-1, is KAGVTQTPRYLIKTRGQQVTLSCSPISGHRSVSWYQQTPGQGLQFLFEYFSETQRNKGNFPGRFSGRQFSNSRSEMNVSTLELGDSALYLCASGQGARAWNEQFFGPGTRLTVL.

The rearrangement uses TRBV5-6 and TRBJ1-2, with 7 bases identical to TRBD1. The CDR3 has 12 amino acids. Germline V gives CDR1 SGHDT, CDR2 YYEEEE. Trimming cost V 7 bases and J 6 bases; bases outside gene matches: 6. The CDR3 protein is CASLRQGHGYTF. The DNA for the CDR3 is TGTGCCAGCCTCCGACAGGGCCATGGCTACACCTTC.